The 26 T cell receptor beta chains in this list originate from one sample, sequenced in a study of blood T cell repertoires in COVID-19 (dated by TCRdb to about 2020). The library was made by the immunoSEQ multiplex PCR assay. TCRdb obtained this table from immuneACCESS and retained in-frame rearrangements with V and J assigned. These tables miss some clones; where compared with another copy, unresolved V genes account for less than half of the shortfall, and the remainder is unexplained. This sample lists 85,000 to 120,000 clones; around 87% were detected once. The ten largest clones represent approximately 2.9% of the sample. The sample comprised peripheral blood. Receptors were obtained from a man aged 45-60 years with active or convalescent COVID-19.

The rearrangement uses TRBV7-9 and TRBJ2-2, with 8 bases fitting TRBD2. Germline CDR1 SEHNR, CDR2 FQNEAQ (reference sequence). The CDR3 is 13 amino acids. Trimming cost V 11 bases and J 8 bases; bases outside gene matches: 10. The chain's CDR3 is CAFIGLAGGELFF. The CDR3 DNA follows: TGTGCCTTCATTGGACTAGCCGGAGGGGAGCTGTTTTTT.

The chain couples TRBV15 to TRBJ2-2, with 8 bases lining up with TRBD1. Germline V CDR1 and CDR2: LNHNV, YYDKDF (reference sequence). The CDR3 has 15 amino acids. J gave up 4 bases and V 5 bases, and 6 bases lay outside the gene matches. CDR3 sequence (DNA): TGTGCCACCAGCTTCGGACAGGGAATCACCGGGGAGCTGTTTTTT. Its protein is CATSFGQGITGELFF.

The chain links TRBV28 to TRBJ2-4; 8 bases are shared with TRBD1. With V trimmed by 8 bases and J by 3 bases, 6 bases remained unmatched. Germline V lookup: CDR1 MDHEN, CDR2 SYDVKM. There are 14 residues in the CDR3. For the CDR3, the DNA is TGTGCCAGCTGGACAGGGTCGTACAAAAACATTCAGTACTTC. It encodes CASWTGSYKNIQYF.

This chain joins TRBV19 and TRBJ2-2; 11 bases agree with TRBD1. The germline V gene has CDR1 LNHDA and CDR2 SQIVND (reference sequence). The CDR3 has 14 residues. The trim removed 9 bases at V and 5 bases at J, leaving 5 bases unmatched. The DNA for the CDR3 is TGTGCCAGCTCCGGGACAGGGGGGACCGGGGAGCTGTTTTTT. Translating it yields CASSGTGGTGELFF.

The gene calls are TRBV10-2 and TRBJ1-1; TRBD1 matches 10 bases. After removal of 5 bases from V and 9 bases from J, the junction contained 6 bases not matched to a gene. Germline V gene data show CDR1 as WSHSY and CDR2 as SAAADI. The CDR3 contains 13 residues. CDR3 sequence: CASSLRDRGQAFF. The CDR3 DNA reads as TGCGCCAGCAGTCTTAGAGACAGGGGGCAAGCTTTCTTT.

This chain connects TRBV12-3 or TRBV12-4 to TRBJ2-3; D is ambiguous. The CDR3 is 13 residues long. The V end was cut by 1 base, the J end by 2 bases, with 4 bases between. DNA for the CDR3: TGTGCCAGCAGTTTAGTCTCCACAGATACGCAGTATTTT. Protein sequence: CASSLVSTDTQYF.

This chain joins TRBV30 and TRBJ1-2; D call uncertain. CDR3 length equals 11 residues. V was shortened by 1 base and J by 8 bases, with 8 bases between the two germline ends. Germline V CDR1 and CDR2: GTSNPN, SVGIG (reference sequence). This CDR3 is CAWSGALGYTF. CDR3 bases: TGTGCCTGGAGTGGGGCTCTCGGCTACACCTTC.

The rearrangement uses TRBV7-9 and TRBJ2-3; 13 bases are a match to TRBD2. V dropped 3 bases and J dropped 4; count of bases not matched to a gene: 4. This CDR3 has 16 residues. The germline gives CDR1 SEHNR, CDR2 FQNEAQ (reference sequence). In DNA form, the CDR3 reads TGTGCCAGCAGCTTCACTAGCGGGGGGGCCCCAGATACGCAGTATTTT. Amino acid sequence: CASSFTSGGAPDTQYF.

The J gene is TRBJ2-1, the V gene TRBV6-5; possibly TRBD2 for D (6 bases). V was shortened by 5 bases and J by 4 bases, with 15 bases between the two germline ends. The CDR3 is made up of 15 amino acids. Germline V lookup: CDR1 MNHEY, CDR2 SVGAGI. CDR3 sequence reads: CASSPGVSTYNEQFF. The CDR3 DNA reads TGTGCCAGCAGTCCGGGGGTTTCTACTTACAATGAGCAGTTCTTC.

This chain connects TRBV4-1 to TRBJ1-5, with D tentatively TRBD1 (5 bases). The CDR3 runs 16 residues. In germline, CDR1 is MGHRA, CDR2 YSYEKL. Trimming pared 0 bases from V and 6 bases from J, leaving 15 bases between. The CDR3 reads CASSQEGAIGAQPQHF. CDR3 bases: TGCGCCAGCAGCCAAGAAGGCGCAATTGGGGCTCAGCCCCAGCATTTT.

J is TRBJ2-1 and V is TRBV4-3; D may be TRBD2 (7 bases). Germline-derived CDR1 and CDR2 are LGHNA and YSLEER. This CDR3 spans 19 amino acids. Between the trimmed V and J ends, which lost 0 bases and 1 base, there was a span of 19 bases. CDR3 sequence: CASSQEGTGTGGSYNEQFF. Written as DNA, the CDR3 is TGCGCCAGCAGCCAAGAGGGAACAGGGACGGGGGGTTCCTACAATGAGCAGTTCTTC.

This clone came up a few times. V gene TRBV7-2 combines with J gene TRBJ2-5; D uncertain. Germline V CDR1 and CDR2: SGHTA, FQGNSA. This CDR3 is 14 amino acids long. V lost 5 bases and J lost 4, with 14 bases in between. The CDR3 protein is CASSAAVGPETQYF. The CDR3 nucleotides are TGTGCCAGCAGCGCCGCTGTGGGCCCAGAGACCCAGTACTTC.

This chain uses TRBV7-9 with TRBJ1-3; no clear D gene. The germline CDR1 and CDR2 sequences are SEHNR and FQNEAQ (reference sequence). Trimming took off 4 bases at V and 0 bases at J, with 19 bases between the two ends. The CDR3 sequence is 18 residues long. The CDR3 bases are TGTGCCAGCAGCTCGGACGGGATCCCGCCGAGCTCTGGAAACACCATATATTTT. Translation gives CASSSDGIPPSSGNTIYF.

The V and J genes are TRBV19 and TRBJ2-2, with TRBD2 matching 15 bases. Losses at the gene ends were 7 bases for V and 6 bases for J; bases not matched to a gene: 9. The CDR3 loop spans 17 amino acids. Germline V CDR1 and CDR2: LNHDA, SQIVND (reference sequence). CDR3 protein: CASTGTSGGSFPGELFF. The CDR3 DNA reads as TGTGCCAGTACGGGGACTAGCGGGGGGTCCTTCCCCGGGGAGCTGTTTTTT. The variable domain in full, with the rest retrieved from reference TRBV19 and TRBJ2-2, is DGGITQSPKYLFRKEGQNVTLSCEQNLNHDAMYWYRQDPGQGLRLIYYSQIVNDFQKGDIAEGYSVSREKKESFPLTVTSAQKNPTAFYLCASTGTSGGSFPGELFFGEGSRLTVL.

The chain employs TRBV6-2 or TRBV6-3 and TRBJ1-1; 8 positions agree with TRBD1. Per germline, CDR1 MNHEY and CDR2 SVGEGT. Losses at the gene ends were 4 bases for V and 4 bases for J; bases not matched to a gene: 11. The CDR3 is 16 amino acids. CDR3 in amino acids: CASSSSLGQGGTEAFF. The DNA of the CDR3 is TGTGCCAGCAGTTCATCTCTCGGACAGGGCGGCACTGAAGCTTTCTTT.

This clone was recorded once. The chain recombines TRBV5-1 with TRBJ2-7; 8 nucleotides line up with TRBD1. CDR1 and CDR2 (germline): SGHRS, YFSETQ. With 4 bases clipped from V and 1 base from J, the junction kept 4 bases outside the gene matches. This CDR3 is built from 14 residues. The chain's CDR3 is CASSPGTGSYEQYF. CDR3 bases: TGCGCCAGCAGCCCCGGGACAGGTTCCTACGAGCAGTACTTC. Filled out from reference TRBV5-1 and TRBJ2-7, the complete variable domain reads KAGVTQTPRYLIKTRGQQVTLSCSPISGHRSVSWYQQTPGQGLQFLFEYFSETQRNKGNFPGRFSGRQFSNSRSEMNVSTLELGDSALYLCASSPGTGSYEQYFGPGTRLTVT.

The CDR3 protein is CASSSGGVWGNQPQHF. The CDR3 nucleotides are TGTGCCAGCAGCTCGGGTGGAGTTTGGGGCAATCAGCCCCAGCATTTT. The rearrangement joins TRBV5-6 to TRBJ1-5, with D uncertain. V dropped 3 bases and J dropped 2 bases, with 15 bases sitting between them. This CDR3 comprises 16 residues. CDR1 is SGHDT and CDR2 is YYEEEE in the germline V gene.

The chain combines TRBV19 with TRBJ2-1; 8 bases fit TRBD1. Germline V gene lookup returns CDR1 LNHDA and CDR2 SQIVND (reference sequence). CDR3 length: 15 amino acids. J was trimmed by 7 bases and V by 0 bases; bases with no gene match: 5. CDR3 protein: CASSIEAGGWNEQFF. The CDR3 nucleotides read TGTGCCAGTAGTATAGAGGCAGGGGGCTGGAATGAGCAGTTCTTC.

The genes are TRBV6-2 or TRBV6-3 and TRBJ2-4, with 10 bases fitting TRBD2. The germline V gene has CDR1 MNHEY and CDR2 SVGEGT. J lost 4 bases, V lost 6 bases, and 9 bases had no gene match. The CDR3 has 16 amino acids. This chain's CDR3 is CASSLTSGVGKNIQYF. The CDR3 DNA reads as TGTGCCAGCAGCCTCACTAGCGGGGTTGGTAAAAACATTCAGTACTTC.

The gene calls are TRBV7-2 and TRBJ2-5, with D possibly matching TRBD2 (6 bases). Trimming left V 5 bases short and J 1 base short, with 11 bases between. Germline values: CDR1 SGHTA, CDR2 FQGNSA. This CDR3 comprises 14 residues. The DNA of the CDR3 is TGTGCCAGCAGCCTGCGGGACTTCCAAGAGACCCAGTACTTC. Translated, it gives CASSLRDFQETQYF.

The chain joins TRBV10-3 to TRBJ2-2; 7 bases match TRBD1. CDR1 and CDR2 from the germline V gene are ENHRY and SYGVKD. The CDR3 length is 15 residues. Unmatched junction bases numbered 4, after V lost 6 bases and J lost 0 bases. The CDR3: CAIRGQISNTGELFF. CDR3 bases: TGTGCCATCAGGGGACAGATCTCGAACACCGGGGAGCTGTTTTTT.

Here the CDR3 reads CASSSWTGRGTDTQYF. CDR3 sequence (DNA): TGTGCCAGCAGTTCATGGACAGGGCGGGGCACAGATACGCAGTATTTT. The rearrangement links TRBV27 to TRBJ2-3; 8 bases agree with TRBD1. J was trimmed by 1 base and V by 4 bases; bases with no gene match: 7. Germline CDR1 MNHEY, CDR2 SMNVEV (reference sequence). The CDR3 covers 16 residues.

This clone was picked up one time. This chain connects TRBV20-1 to TRBJ1-4, with TRBD1 matching over 7 bases. The V gene end was trimmed by 5 bases and the J gene end by 8 bases; junction bases not matched to a gene: 2. Germline lookup yields CDR1 DFQATT and CDR2 SNEGSKA (reference sequence). The length of the CDR3 is 11 residues. The CDR3 reads CSADREEKLFF. The CDR3 coding sequence is TGCAGTGCTGACAGGGAAGAAAAACTGTTTTTT.

The CDR3 loop reads CASSPSPGEGRRETQYF. CDR3 coding DNA: TGTGCCAGCTCACCATCCCCCGGGGAGGGTCGTCGAGAGACCCAGTACTTC. This chain links TRBV18 with TRBJ2-5; TRBD2 matches at 7 bases. CDR3 size: 17 residues. The V gene end was trimmed by 2 bases and the J gene end by 4 bases; junction bases not matched to a gene: 13. CDR1 is KGHSH, CDR2 LQKENI, per germline.

This sequence joins TRBV24-1 and TRBJ1-5, with D perhaps matching TRBD1 (5 bases). Per the germline V gene, CDR1 is KGHDR and CDR2 is SFDVKD. Trimming removed 5 bases from V and 4 bases from J, with 11 bases in between. The CDR3 contains 14 residues. CDR3 sequence reads: CATSGQGPNQPQHF. The CDR3 bases are TGTGCCACCAGTGGGCAGGGCCCGAATCAGCCCCAGCATTTT.

V and J are TRBV28 and TRBJ1-1; the D gene is possibly TRBD1 (5 bases). The CDR3 has 14 amino acids. Germline V CDR1 and CDR2: MDHEN, SYDVKM. Deletions cut 1 base from V and 1 base from J, with 7 bases between. CDR3 loop: CASSLSQENTEAFF. CDR3 DNA: TGTGCCAGCAGTTTATCACAGGAGAACACTGAAGCTTTCTTT.